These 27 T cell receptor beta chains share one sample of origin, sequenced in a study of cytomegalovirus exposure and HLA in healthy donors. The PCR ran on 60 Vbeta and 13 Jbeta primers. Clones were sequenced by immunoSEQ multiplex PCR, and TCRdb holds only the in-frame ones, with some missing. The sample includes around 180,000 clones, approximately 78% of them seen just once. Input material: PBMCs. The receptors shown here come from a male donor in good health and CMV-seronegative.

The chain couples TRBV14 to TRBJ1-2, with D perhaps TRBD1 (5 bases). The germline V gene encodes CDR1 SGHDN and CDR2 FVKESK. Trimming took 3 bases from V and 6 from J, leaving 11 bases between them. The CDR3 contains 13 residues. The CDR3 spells CASSQDITHGYTF. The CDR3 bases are TGTGCCAGCAGCCAGGACATTACCCATGGCTACACCTTC.

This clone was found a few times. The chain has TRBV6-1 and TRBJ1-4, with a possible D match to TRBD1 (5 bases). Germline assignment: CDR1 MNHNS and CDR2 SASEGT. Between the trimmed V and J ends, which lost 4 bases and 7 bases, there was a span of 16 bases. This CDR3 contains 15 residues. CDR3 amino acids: CASSVQEGWGEKLFF. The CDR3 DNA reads TGTGCCAGCAGTGTACAGGAAGGGTGGGGTGAAAAACTGTTTTTT.

The CDR3 nucleotides read TGTGCCAGCAGTTCTAGACAGGGGGTGGGTCAGCCCCAGCATTTT. Protein sequence: CASSSRQGVGQPQHF. The chain is built from TRBV6-5 and TRBJ1-5; 9 positions agree with TRBD1. Germline loops: CDR1 MNHEY, CDR2 SVGAGI. After removal of 4 bases from V and 6 bases from J, the junction contained 7 bases not matched to a gene. This CDR3 contains 15 residues.

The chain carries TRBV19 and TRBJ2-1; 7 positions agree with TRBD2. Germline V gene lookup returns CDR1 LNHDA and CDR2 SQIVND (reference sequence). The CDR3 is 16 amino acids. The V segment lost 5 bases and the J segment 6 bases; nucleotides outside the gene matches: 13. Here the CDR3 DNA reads TGTGCCAGTAGTCCGCCCCGGACTAGGACTGTCAATGAGCAGTTCTTC. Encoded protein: CASSPPRTRTVNEQFF.

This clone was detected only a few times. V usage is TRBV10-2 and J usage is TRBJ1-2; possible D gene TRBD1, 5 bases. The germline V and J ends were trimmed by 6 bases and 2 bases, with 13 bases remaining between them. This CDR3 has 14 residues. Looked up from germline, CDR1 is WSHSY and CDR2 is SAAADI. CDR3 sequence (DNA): TGCGCCAGCAGGCGGGGCAGGGAAAACTATGGCTACACCTTC. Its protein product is CASRRGRENYGYTF.

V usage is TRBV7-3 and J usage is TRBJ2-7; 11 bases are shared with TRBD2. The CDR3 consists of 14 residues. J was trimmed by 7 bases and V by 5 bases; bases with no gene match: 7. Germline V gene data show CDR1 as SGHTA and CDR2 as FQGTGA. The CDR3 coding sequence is TGTGCCAGCAGCCCGGGACTAGCGGAGGGGGAGCAGTACTTC. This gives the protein CASSPGLAEGEQYF. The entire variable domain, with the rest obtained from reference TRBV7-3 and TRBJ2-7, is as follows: GAGVSQTPSNKVTEKGKYVELRCDPISGHTALYWYRQSLGQGPEFLIYFQGTGAADDSGLPNDRFFAVRPEGSVSTLKIQRTERGDSAVYLCASSPGLAEGEQYFGPGTRLTVT.

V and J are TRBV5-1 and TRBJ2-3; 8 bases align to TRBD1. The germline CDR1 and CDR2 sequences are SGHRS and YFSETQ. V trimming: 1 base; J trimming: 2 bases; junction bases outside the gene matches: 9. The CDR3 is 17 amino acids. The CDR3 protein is CASSLYDRGSYTDTQYF. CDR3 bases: TGCGCCAGCAGCTTGTATGACAGGGGAAGTTACACAGATACGCAGTATTTT.

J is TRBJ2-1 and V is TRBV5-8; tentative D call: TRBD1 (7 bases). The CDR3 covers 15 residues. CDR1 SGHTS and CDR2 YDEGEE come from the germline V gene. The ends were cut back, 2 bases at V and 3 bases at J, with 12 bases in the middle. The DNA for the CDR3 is TGTGCCAGCAGCTTCGTCAGGGGGGTCTACAATGAGCAGTTCTTC. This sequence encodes CASSFVRGVYNEQFF.

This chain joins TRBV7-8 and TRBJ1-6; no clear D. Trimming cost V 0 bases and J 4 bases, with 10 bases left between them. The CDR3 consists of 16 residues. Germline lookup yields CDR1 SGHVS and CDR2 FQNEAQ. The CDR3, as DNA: TGTGCCAGCAGCTTAGCCCGTTTAACATATAATTCACCCCTCCACTTT. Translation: CASSLARLTYNSPLHF.

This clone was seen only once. CDR3 in DNA: TGTGCCAGTAGACGGGTAGTTCTTTACAATCAGCCCCAGCATTTT. It yields the protein CASRRVVLYNQPQHF. The chain recombines TRBV19 with TRBJ1-5; D call uncertain. V lost 6 bases and J 3 bases, leaving 15 bases between the germline ends. CDR1 is LNHDA and CDR2 is SQIVND in the germline V gene (reference sequence). The length of the CDR3 is 15 residues. Together with reference TRBV19 and TRBJ1-5, the CDR3 gives the full variable domain: DGGITQSPKYLFRKEGQNVTLSCEQNLNHDAMYWYRQDPGQGLRLIYYSQIVNDFQKGDIAEGYSVSREKKESFPLTVTSAQKNPTAFYLCASRRVVLYNQPQHFGDGTRLSIL.

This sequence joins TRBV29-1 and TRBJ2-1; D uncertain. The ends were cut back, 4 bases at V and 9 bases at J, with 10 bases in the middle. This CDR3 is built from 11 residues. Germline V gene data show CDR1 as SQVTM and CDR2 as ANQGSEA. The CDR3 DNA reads TGCAGCGTTGTTGAAAGAGGTGAGCAGTTCTTC. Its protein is CSVVERGEQFF.

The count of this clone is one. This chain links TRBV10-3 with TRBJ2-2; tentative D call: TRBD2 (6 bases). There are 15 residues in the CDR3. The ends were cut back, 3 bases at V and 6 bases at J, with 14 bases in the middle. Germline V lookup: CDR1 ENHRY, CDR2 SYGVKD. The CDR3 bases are TGTGCCATCAGTGAACAGAGGGAGGCGTCCGGGGAGCTGTTTTTT. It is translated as CAISEQREASGELFF.

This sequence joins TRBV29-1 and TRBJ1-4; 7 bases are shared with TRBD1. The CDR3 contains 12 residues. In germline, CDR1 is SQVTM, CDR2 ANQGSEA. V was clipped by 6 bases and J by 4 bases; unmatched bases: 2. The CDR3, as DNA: TGCAGCGTGACAGGGAATAATGAAAAACTGTTTTTT. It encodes CSVTGNNEKLFF.

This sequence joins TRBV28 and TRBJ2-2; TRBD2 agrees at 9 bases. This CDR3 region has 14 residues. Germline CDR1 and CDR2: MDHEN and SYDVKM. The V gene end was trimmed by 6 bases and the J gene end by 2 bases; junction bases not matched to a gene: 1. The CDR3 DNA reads TGTGCCAGCAGGACTAGCGGAAACACCGGGGAGCTGTTTTTT. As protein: CASRTSGNTGELFF.

Here the CDR3 DNA reads TGTGCCAGTAGTATAGATTCCGTCCCCGGAGAGGGATACGAGCAGTACTTC. Amino acid sequence: CASSIDSVPGEGYEQYF. V usage is TRBV19 and J usage is TRBJ2-7; tentatively, D is TRBD2 (5 bases). Trimming cost V 0 bases and J 4 bases, with 19 bases left between them. The germline V gene has CDR1 LNHDA and CDR2 SQIVND (reference sequence). The CDR3 has 17 amino acids.

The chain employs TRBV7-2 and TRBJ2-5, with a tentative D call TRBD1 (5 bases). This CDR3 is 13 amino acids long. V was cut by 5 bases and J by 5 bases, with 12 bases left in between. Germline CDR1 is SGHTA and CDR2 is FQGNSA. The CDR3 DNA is TGTGCCAGCAGCACCCGAAAGGGGGAGACCCAGTACTTC. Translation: CASSTRKGETQYF.

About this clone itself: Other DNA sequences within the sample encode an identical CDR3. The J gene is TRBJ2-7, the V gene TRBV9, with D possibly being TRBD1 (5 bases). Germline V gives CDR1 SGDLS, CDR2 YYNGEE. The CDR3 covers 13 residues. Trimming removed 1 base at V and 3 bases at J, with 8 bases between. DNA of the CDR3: TGTGCCAGCAGCGTAACAGGTAGCTACGAGCAGTACTTC. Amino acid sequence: CASSVTGSYEQYF. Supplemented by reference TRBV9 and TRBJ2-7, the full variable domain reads DSGVTQTPKHLITATGQRVTLRCSPRSGDLSVYWYQQSLDQGLQFLIQYYNGEERAKGNILERFSAQQFPDLHSELNLSSLELGDSALYFCASSVTGSYEQYFGPGTRLTVT.

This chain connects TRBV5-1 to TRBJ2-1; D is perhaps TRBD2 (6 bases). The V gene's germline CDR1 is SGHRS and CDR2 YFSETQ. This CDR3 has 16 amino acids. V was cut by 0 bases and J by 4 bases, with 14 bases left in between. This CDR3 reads CASSLGGLGPYNEQFF. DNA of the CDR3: TGCGCCAGCAGCTTGGGGGGACTGGGACCTTACAATGAGCAGTTCTTC.

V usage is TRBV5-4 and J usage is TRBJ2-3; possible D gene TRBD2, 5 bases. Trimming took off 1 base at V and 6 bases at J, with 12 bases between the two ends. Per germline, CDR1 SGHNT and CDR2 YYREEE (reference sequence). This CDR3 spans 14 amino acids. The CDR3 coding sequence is TGTGCCAGCAGCTTGCCACTAGATTATGATACGCAGTATTTT. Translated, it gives CASSLPLDYDTQYF.

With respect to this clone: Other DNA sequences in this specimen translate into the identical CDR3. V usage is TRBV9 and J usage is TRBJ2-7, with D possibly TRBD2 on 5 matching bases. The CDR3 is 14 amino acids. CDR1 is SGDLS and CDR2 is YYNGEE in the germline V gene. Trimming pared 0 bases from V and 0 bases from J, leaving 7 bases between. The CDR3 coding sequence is TGTGCCAGCAGCGTAGGTGGGAGCTCCTACGAGCAGTACTTC. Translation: CASSVGGSSYEQYF.

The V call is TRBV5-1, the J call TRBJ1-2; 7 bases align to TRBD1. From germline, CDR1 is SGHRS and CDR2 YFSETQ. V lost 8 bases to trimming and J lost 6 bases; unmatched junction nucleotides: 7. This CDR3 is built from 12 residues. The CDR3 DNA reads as TGCGCCAGTGGGGATACAGGGGATGGCTACACCTTC. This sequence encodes CASGDTGDGYTF.

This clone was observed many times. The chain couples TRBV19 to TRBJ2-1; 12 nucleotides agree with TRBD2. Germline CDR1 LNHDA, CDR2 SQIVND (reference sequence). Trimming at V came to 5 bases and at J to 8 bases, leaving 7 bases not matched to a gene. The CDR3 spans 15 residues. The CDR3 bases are TGTGCCAGTAGTGTGACTAGCGGGAGTTATGATGAGCAGTTCTTC. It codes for CASSVTSGSYDEQFF.

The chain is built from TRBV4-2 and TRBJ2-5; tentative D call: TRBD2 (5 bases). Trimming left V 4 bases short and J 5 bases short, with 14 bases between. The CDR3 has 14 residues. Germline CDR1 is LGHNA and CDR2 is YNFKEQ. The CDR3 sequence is CASSRGIRGETQYF. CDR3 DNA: TGTGCCAGCAGCCGAGGGATTAGAGGGGAGACCCAGTACTTC.

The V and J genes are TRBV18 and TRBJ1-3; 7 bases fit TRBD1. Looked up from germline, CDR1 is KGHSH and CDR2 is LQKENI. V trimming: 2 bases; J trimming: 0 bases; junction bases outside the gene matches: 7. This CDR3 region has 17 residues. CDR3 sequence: CASSPGTVRLSGNTIYF. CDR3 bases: TGTGCCAGCTCACCAGGGACAGTTCGTCTCTCTGGAAACACCATATATTTT.

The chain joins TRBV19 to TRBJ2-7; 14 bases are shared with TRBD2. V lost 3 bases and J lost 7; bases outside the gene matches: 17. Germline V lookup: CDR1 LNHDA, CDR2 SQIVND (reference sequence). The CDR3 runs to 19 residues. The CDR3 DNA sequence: TGTGCCAGTAGTATTCCGGGACAGGGGGGACTAGCGGGAGCTGGAGAGCAGTACTTC. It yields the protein CASSIPGQGGLAGAGEQYF. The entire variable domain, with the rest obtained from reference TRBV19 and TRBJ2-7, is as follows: DGGITQSPKYLFRKEGQNVTLSCEQNLNHDAMYWYRQDPGQGLRLIYYSQIVNDFQKGDIAEGYSVSREKKESFPLTVTSAQKNPTAFYLCASSIPGQGGLAGAGEQYFGPGTRLTVT.

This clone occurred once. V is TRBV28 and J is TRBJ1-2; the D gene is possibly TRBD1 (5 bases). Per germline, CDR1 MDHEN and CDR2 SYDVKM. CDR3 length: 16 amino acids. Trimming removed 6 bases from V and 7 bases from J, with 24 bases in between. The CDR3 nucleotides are TGTGCCAGCAGATTCAGTGGGTGGGGCGGGGGTGGTGGCTACACCTTC. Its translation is CASRFSGWGGGGGYTF.

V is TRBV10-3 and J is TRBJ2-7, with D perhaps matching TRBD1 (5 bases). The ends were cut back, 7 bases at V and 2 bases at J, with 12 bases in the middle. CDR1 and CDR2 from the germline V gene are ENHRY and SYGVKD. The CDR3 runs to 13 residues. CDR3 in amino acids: CAITPDSTYEQYF. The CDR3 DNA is TGTGCCATCACCCCTGACAGCACCTACGAGCAGTACTTC.